The next 31 T cell receptor beta chains were all read from a single sample in a study of lymphopenia after photon versus proton radiotherapy. Data came from immunoSEQ multiplex PCR; TCRdb stores just in-frame clones and leaves some out. The sample records about 7,500 clones, around nine tenths being singletons. The sample was peripheral blood, taken from a patient treated with photon-based radiotherapy. Receptors originate from a woman between 70 and 85 years old with pancreatic cancer.

CDR3: CASSYGREQYF. DNA for the CDR3: TGTGCCAGCAGTTACGGACGGGAGCAGTACTTC. This chain joins TRBV6-5 and TRBJ2-7; D not certain. The CDR3 is 11 residues long. The V end lost 2 bases, the J end lost 7 bases, and 6 bases lay between the germline ends. Looked up from germline, CDR1 is MNHEY and CDR2 is SVGAGI.

The chain has TRBV11-2 and TRBJ2-7, with a possible D match to TRBD2 (5 bases). The ends were cut back, 2 bases at V and 2 bases at J, with 7 bases in the middle. The CDR3 sequence is 13 residues long. The germline V gene has CDR1 SGHAT and CDR2 FQNNGV. The CDR3 coding sequence is TGTGCCAGCAGCTTACTAGCCCCCTACGAGCAGTACTTC. Encoded protein: CASSLLAPYEQYF.

The chain couples TRBV29-1 to TRBJ1-2, with no clear D. Trimming stripped 5 bases from V and 2 bases from J, with 15 bases between. The CDR3 runs to 14 residues. Germline V CDR1 and CDR2: SQVTM, ANQGSEA. As DNA, the CDR3 is TGCAGCGTTCTGTCACAGACTTACAACTATGGCTACACCTTC. This sequence encodes CSVLSQTYNYGYTF.

This chain joins TRBV30 and TRBJ2-3; D gene ambiguous. This CDR3 comprises 14 residues. V lost 2 bases to trimming and J lost 0 bases, with 9 bases between them. The germline CDR1 and CDR2 sequences are GTSNPN and SVGIG (reference sequence). This CDR3 reads CAWSPGPSTDTQYF. CDR3 bases: TGTGCCTGGAGTCCCGGGCCCAGCACAGATACGCAGTATTTT.

The chain recombines TRBV5-1 with TRBJ2-1, with D unresolved. CDR3 length equals 15 residues. V was pared by 0 bases and J by 4 bases, with 11 bases between. Germline CDR1 is SGHRS and CDR2 is YFSETQ. The CDR3 DNA reads TGCGCCAGCAGCTTGGATTTAGGACGGTACAATGAGCAGTTCTTC. Its protein is CASSLDLGRYNEQFF.

This clone was seen only once. The chain couples TRBV9 to TRBJ2-7, with D perhaps matching TRBD2 (5 bases). Trimming stripped 4 bases from V and 6 bases from J, with 17 bases between. Germline CDR1 and CDR2: SGDLS and YYNGEE. The CDR3 consists of 14 residues. CDR3 sequence reads: CASSPRWESREQYF. The CDR3 bases are TGTGCCAGCAGCCCTCGCTGGGAGTCCCGCGAGCAGTACTTC. Full variable domain (outside the CDR3, taken from reference TRBV9 and TRBJ2-7): DSGVTQTPKHLITATGQRVTLRCSPRSGDLSVYWYQQSLDQGLQFLIQYYNGEERAKGNILERFSAQQFPDLHSELNLSSLELGDSALYFCASSPRWESREQYFGPGTRLTVT.

The gene calls are TRBV27 and TRBJ2-2; D possibly corresponds to TRBD1 (5 bases). Germline loops: CDR1 MNHEY, CDR2 SMNVEV (reference sequence). V lost 7 bases and J lost 5, with 20 bases in between. This CDR3 comprises 16 residues. CDR3 nucleotides: TGTGCCAGCAAAATAGATGGGGCTATAGGTACCGGGGAGCTGTTTTTT. It is translated as CASKIDGAIGTGELFF.

By frequency in the sample, this clone is large. The chain has TRBV6-6 and TRBJ2-2; D unresolved. Germline assignment: CDR1 MNHNY and CDR2 SVGAGI (reference sequence). Trimming removed 10 bases at V and 5 bases at J, with 11 bases between. The CDR3 is 12 residues long. Here the CDR3 DNA reads TGTGCCACTGTATTGGGAACCGGGGAGCTGTTTTTT. It encodes CATVLGTGELFF.

The V gene is TRBV25-1, the J gene TRBJ2-2; D remains unclear. This CDR3 comprises 15 residues. V lost 5 bases, J lost 6 bases, and 16 bases lay in between. Germline CDR1 is MGHDK and CDR2 is SYGVNS. The CDR3 sequence is CASSLLVALPGELFF. CDR3 nucleotide sequence: TGTGCCAGCAGTCTCTTGGTGGCCCTCCCCGGGGAGCTGTTTTTT.

The rearrangement uses TRBV11-2 and TRBJ1-1, with TRBD1 as a possible D gene (6 bases). V gave up 1 base and J gave up 1 base, with 10 bases separating them. From germline, CDR1 is SGHAT and CDR2 FQNNGV. The CDR3 has 15 residues. Here the CDR3 DNA reads TGTGCCAGCAGCTTAGTCGGGGGCAGGAACACTGAAGCTTTCTTT. It translates to CASSLVGGRNTEAFF.

The chain recombines TRBV7-6 with TRBJ2-5, with 7 positions matching TRBD1. CDR3 length equals 15 residues. V was clipped by 4 bases and J by 4 bases; unmatched bases: 9. From germline, CDR1 is SGHVS and CDR2 FNYEAQ. The CDR3 DNA reads as TGTGCCAGCAGCTACAGGGGAGAGGTGGCAGAGACCCAGTACTTC. Translated: CASSYRGEVAETQYF.

The chain carries TRBV6-1 and TRBJ1-2, with a tentative D call TRBD1 (5 bases). The V end lost 3 bases, the J end lost 4 bases, and 18 bases lay between the germline ends. Germline V CDR1 and CDR2: MNHNS, SASEGT. The CDR3 runs to 16 residues. CDR3 coding DNA: TGTGCCAGCAGTGAGTCCCAGGGCGCTTCCCTCTATGGCTACACCTTC. It specifies CASSESQGASLYGYTF.

The rearrangement joins TRBV5-4 to TRBJ2-4, with a tentative D call TRBD2 (5 bases). In germline, CDR1 is SGHNT, CDR2 YYREEE (reference sequence). Between the trimmed V and J ends, which lost 0 bases and 6 bases, there was a span of 10 bases. This CDR3 contains 14 residues. CDR3 nucleotide sequence: TGTGCCAGCAGCTTGGGACGGGGAACAAACATTCAGTACTTC. Translating it yields CASSLGRGTNIQYF.

The chain carries TRBV7-8 and TRBJ1-1, with unresolved D. Looked up from germline, CDR1 is SGHVS and CDR2 is FQNEAQ. CDR3 length equals 14 residues. V lost 1 base, J lost 1 base, and 7 bases lay in between. The CDR3 loop is CASSLGTPNTEAFF. The CDR3 DNA reads as TGTGCCAGCAGCTTAGGGACCCCGAACACTGAAGCTTTCTTT. The full variable domain, its missing parts supplied by reference TRBV7-8 and TRBJ1-1, is GAGVSQSPRYKVAKRGQDVALRCDPISGHVSLFWYQQALGQGPEFLTYFQNEAQLDKSGLPSDRFFAERPEGSVSTLKIQRTQQEDSAVYLCASSLGTPNTEAFFGQGTRLTVV.

CDR3 bases: TGTGCCAGCTCACCGGGTAAGGACAGGACCGCCTACGAGCAGTACTTC. Encoded protein: CASSPGKDRTAYEQYF. This chain connects TRBV18 to TRBJ2-7; TRBD1 matches 7 bases. The CDR3 runs to 16 residues. Germline V lookup: CDR1 KGHSH, CDR2 LQKENI. J gave up 2 bases and V 3 bases, and 10 bases lay outside the gene matches.

This clone has just one count. This rearrangement joins TRBV19 to TRBJ2-2; the D is unclear. CDR3 length equals 16 residues. Per the germline V gene, CDR1 is LNHDA and CDR2 is SQIVND (reference sequence). V dropped 7 bases and J dropped 0 bases, with 15 bases sitting between them. This CDR3 reads CASMKDFGANTGELFF. CDR3 coding DNA: TGTGCCAGTATGAAGGATTTTGGCGCGAACACCGGGGAGCTGTTTTTT.

J is TRBJ1-1 and V is TRBV4-1; 8 bases align to TRBD1. The CDR3 spans 15 residues. The junction had 11 bases not matched to a gene; V was cut back by 0 bases and J by 11 bases. CDR1 is MGHRA, CDR2 YSYEKL, per germline. The CDR3 is CASSQDERTGNVAFF. CDR3 DNA: TGCGCCAGCAGCCAAGACGAGAGGACAGGGAATGTGGCTTTCTTT.

With regard to this clone: Compared with germline, one end of the junction differs, possibly owing to a read error. The genes are TRBV5-4 and TRBJ1-6; D is perhaps TRBD1 (6 bases). CDR3 size: 14 residues. Germline CDR1 is SGHNT and CDR2 is YYREEE (reference sequence). The CDR3 is CASSLSGDDLGRKF. In DNA form, the CDR3 reads TGTGCCAGCAGCTTGTCAGGGGACGATCTGGGAAGAAAATTT.

The rearrangement uses TRBV9 and TRBJ2-1, with no clear D. The V end lost 4 bases, the J end lost 6 bases, and 11 bases lay between the germline ends. CDR3 size: 13 residues. CDR1 and CDR2 from the germline V gene are SGDLS and YYNGEE. The CDR3 sequence: CASSPQWGNEQFF. The CDR3 DNA reads as TGTGCCAGCAGCCCCCAGTGGGGCAATGAGCAGTTCTTC.

This clone was recorded a few times. The chain couples TRBV28 to TRBJ2-4; 8 nucleotides agree with TRBD1. CDR1 and CDR2 from the germline V gene are MDHEN and SYDVKM. Germline trimming cut 5 bases from V and 4 bases from J; bases unmatched to any gene: 7. CDR3 length equals 15 residues. The CDR3 loop reads CASSNTGGRKNIQYF. The CDR3 DNA reads as TGTGCCAGCAGTAACACAGGGGGACGAAAAAACATTCAGTACTTC.

This clone has just a few counts. V usage is TRBV7-9 and J usage is TRBJ2-1; D remains unclear. Germline V gene sequence: CDR1 SEHNR, CDR2 FQNEAQ (reference sequence). The CDR3 spans 14 residues. With 6 bases removed from V and 8 bases from J, the gap between germline ends came to 17 bases. In DNA, the CDR3 is TGTGCCAGCAGAAACAGACTGGAGTTCGATGAGCAGTTCTTC. This sequence encodes CASRNRLEFDEQFF.

Here the CDR3 DNA reads TGCAGCGTAACCGGGACTAGCTCATCGTACGAGCAGTACTTC. Translated: CSVTGTSSSYEQYF. This chain joins TRBV29-1 and TRBJ2-7; 9 positions match TRBD2. The ends lost 6 bases at V and 4 bases at J; junction bases unmatched: 10. This CDR3 spans 14 amino acids. CDR1 is SQVTM and CDR2 is ANQGSEA in the germline V gene.

The chain couples TRBV11-1 to TRBJ2-1; no clear D gene. The ends were cut back, 2 bases at V and 7 bases at J, with 9 bases in the middle. The CDR3 runs to 13 residues. Germline V gene lookup returns CDR1 SGHAT and CDR2 FQDESV (reference sequence). The CDR3 region has the DNA TGTGCCAGCAGCTTAACAGTTTTGAATGAGCAGTTCTTC. Its translation is CASSLTVLNEQFF.

The J gene is TRBJ2-3, the V gene TRBV27, with TRBD1 matching 9 bases. V shed 0 bases and J 14 bases; nucleotides not matched to a gene: 6. This CDR3 is built from 13 residues. Germline V lookup: CDR1 MNHEY, CDR2 SMNVEV (reference sequence). CDR3 region: CASSLSWGQGRYF. For the CDR3, the DNA is TGTGCCAGCAGTTTATCGTGGGGACAGGGACGGTATTTT.

The chain recombines TRBV7-2 with TRBJ2-7; 9 nucleotides align to TRBD1. There are 15 residues in the CDR3. J gave up 4 bases and V 1 base, and 5 bases lay outside the gene matches. Germline CDR1 reads SGHTA; CDR2 reads FQGNSA. In nucleotides, the CDR3 is TGTGCCAGCAGCTTAGAGGGACAGGGTATTTACGAGCAGTACTTC. This sequence encodes CASSLEGQGIYEQYF.

In the case of this clone: Sequence at one end of the junction differs from germline and may be a read error. The rearrangement joins TRBV7-7 to TRBJ2-5, with D possibly being TRBD2 (5 bases). The CDR3 runs 13 residues. The germline V gene has CDR1 SSHAT and CDR2 FNYEAQ (reference sequence). The CDR3 protein is CASSPDSGETQYF. CDR3 DNA sequence: TGTGCTAGCAGCCCGGACTCGGGAGAGACCCAGTACTTC.

The chain uses TRBV5-1 and TRBJ2-3; TRBD1 matches at 11 bases. With V trimmed by 2 bases and J by 1 base, 6 bases remained unmatched. Germline V lookup: CDR1 SGHRS, CDR2 YFSETQ. The CDR3 extends over 17 amino acids. CDR3: CASSLRTGGRGTDTQYF. The CDR3 coding sequence is TGCGCCAGCAGCTTAAGGACAGGGGGCCGGGGCACAGATACGCAGTATTTT.

The chain has TRBV25-1 and TRBJ2-2; no clear D gene. The V gene's germline CDR1 is MGHDK and CDR2 SYGVNS. The ends were cut back, 8 bases at V and 4 bases at J, with 8 bases in the middle. The CDR3 spans 12 residues. CDR3 coding DNA: TGTGCCAGCCGAGGAGTCACCGGGGAGCTGTTTTTT. It translates to CASRGVTGELFF. The full variable domain, completed using reference TRBV25-1 and TRBJ2-2, is EADIYQTPRYLVIGTGKKITLECSQTMGHDKMYWYQQDPGMELHLIHYSYGVNSTEKGDLSSESTVSRIRTEHFPLTLESARPSHTSQYLCASRGVTGELFFGEGSRLTVL.

This clone has only a few counts. The rearrangement joins TRBV21-1 to TRBJ1-3. TRBV21-1 is noted as a pseudogene. This CDR3 is built from 18 residues. The CDR3 region is CASTKHCPDAGAGNTIYF. The CDR3 DNA follows: TGTGCCAGCACCAAACACTGTCCTGACGCGGGTGCTGGAAACACCATATATTTT.

The chain uses TRBV16 and TRBJ2-3; D is unclear. Germline lookup yields CDR1 KGHSY and CDR2 FQNENV. This CDR3 region has 13 residues. V gave up 0 bases and J gave up 6 bases, with 7 bases separating them. CDR3 nucleotide sequence: TGTGCCAGCAGCCAATCGTGGGCTGATACGCAGTATTTT. Protein: CASSQSWADTQYF.

The V gene is TRBV28, the J gene TRBJ1-1; D is possibly TRBD1 (5 bases). The CDR3 extends over 14 amino acids. Germline CDR1 MDHEN, CDR2 SYDVKM. V was clipped by 5 bases and J by 7 bases, with 17 bases between them. DNA for the CDR3: TGTGCCAGCAGTACCCCTGGGGGGACTGGTGAAGCTTTCTTT. The encoded protein is CASSTPGGTGEAFF. Full variable domain (remainder filled in from reference TRBV28 and TRBJ1-1): DVKVTQSSRYLVKRTGEKVFLECVQDMDHENMFWYRQDPGLGLRLIYFSYDVKMKEKGDIPEGYSVSREKKERFSLILESASTNQTSMYLCASSTPGGTGEAFFGQGTRLTVV.